The entry below gives a single T cell receptor (beta chain) sequence along with its context. Its antigen is not yet known. No clone much larger than this one lies a single base away; base qualities are absent. V is pared back by 6 bases and J by 5 bases, with 16 bases lying between the germline termini. The CDR3 numbers 13 residues from cysteine through phenylalanine. CDR3 DNA is the only sequence kept; it has 39 bases, read in frame from the first base. Looking up the germline V gene (reference sequence) yields CDR1 DFQATT and CDR2 SNEGSKA. Libraries were made using 5' RACE. A second PCR of roughly 7 to 11 cycles was performed with a sample-barcoded 5' primer and a J-beta primer mix. Each TCR beta cDNA molecule received a unique molecular identifier from a template-switch 5' adaptor carrying 12 random nucleotides. At least 2.5 million CDR3-containing paired-end reads were obtained from each sample. First-strand cDNA synthesis was performed from all RNA using the Mint cDNA synthesis kit, with priming by a TRBC-specific oligonucleotide. Following uracil-DNA glycosylase treatment, a first 18-cycle PCR with universal primers M1SS and BC2_uni_R was performed on all cDNA. The paper's data handling went like this. For normalization, 1 million high-quality reads, each with a distinct molecular identifier, were randomly selected from each sample. Instead of being binned into consensus sequences, reads with shared molecular identifiers were discarded. CDR3 identification, clonotype clustering and error correction used MiTCR with a Q25 quality threshold and the strictest error-elimination algorithm. A nonparametric unseen species model using Euler transformation provided a lower-bound estimate of total TCR beta diversity. Starting from the raw public reads, TCRdb applied fastp trimming at Q25, assembled clones with MiXCR and retained in-frame beta chains. One record per CDR3 amino acid sequence lists the most common genes and DNA. TCRdb, rather than the study authors, made the V and J calls. The sample data list around 2 million distinct CDR3 sequences, and 30% to 40% of these were observed just once. The leading ten clones occupy 20% to 25% of the sample.

The donors were 40 or so Caucasian individuals from Russia, aged roughly 6 to 90 years, who were systemically healthy. Each donor gave approximately 9.4 milliliters of peripheral blood, drawn into EDTA-treated Vacutainer tubes. Ficoll-Paque density-gradient centrifugation was used to isolate PBMCs, with at least 7 million obtained per sample. Total RNA, at least 5.5 micrograms per sample, was extracted from PBMCs with Trizol reagent. Naive CD45RAhigh/CD27high T cell percentages were measured by flow cytometry on a PBMC aliquot from every donor. These data come from a study of blood T cells in healthy people across ages (dated by TCRdb to the mid-2010s). The study in broad terms: In model experiments, roughly one uniquely barcoded TCR beta cDNA molecule per two T cells was captured by template switching. Using deep sequencing normalized with unique cDNA molecular identifiers, the study measured how TCR beta repertoire diversity changes with age. The donors were split into four age groups: young (average around 15 years), middle-aged (roughly 40), aged (around 67) and long-lived (roughly 88). Donors of different ages were randomly distributed across sequencing lanes to avoid experimental bias. Two additional independent replicas of 1 million unique cDNA reads from the same blood draw were analyzed for two donors (one aged 18 to 29 and one aged 80 or older). What the authors observed across the whole study: Compared with the aged group, the long-lived group had more naive CD4+ T cells, fewer expanded clones and increased TCR diversity, suggesting age selection. Observed TCR beta diversity correlated strongly with the percentage of naive T cells measured by flow cytometry. Because profiling used bulk unsorted PBMCs, naive and antigen-experienced compartments could not be compared conclusively. Observed TCR beta diversity per million T cells fell roughly linearly with age, and a significant reduction was already apparent by age about 36. Estimates of total diversity based on one million sequenced T cells were considered lower bounds and underestimates. Because the CMV infection status of the donors was unknown, age-related changes in expanded clonotypes may potentially have been confounded.

Rearrangement joined TRBV20-1 to TRBJ1-2, and the D gene may be TRBD1, 6 bases matching. The origin of this receptor is a human donor in good health. Sequencing used blood. The CDR3 protein sequence reads: CSARQVSRYGYTF. The sequence in DNA is TGCAGTGCCCGACAGGTCTCCCGATATGGCTACACCTTC.